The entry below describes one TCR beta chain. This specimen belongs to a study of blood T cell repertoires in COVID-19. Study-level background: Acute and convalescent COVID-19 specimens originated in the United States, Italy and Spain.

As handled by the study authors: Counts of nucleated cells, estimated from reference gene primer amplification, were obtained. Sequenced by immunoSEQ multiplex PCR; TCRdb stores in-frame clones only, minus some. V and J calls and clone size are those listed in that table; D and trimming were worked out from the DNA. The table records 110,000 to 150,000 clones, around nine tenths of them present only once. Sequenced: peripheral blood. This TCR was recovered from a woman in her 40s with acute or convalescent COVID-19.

The CDR3 sequence is CASSFFRDRGYEQFF. The DNA of the CDR3 is TGTGCCAGCAGCTTCTTCCGGGACAGGGGGTATGAGCAGTTCTTC. The gene calls are TRBV7-2 and TRBJ2-1; 11 bases fit TRBD1. The junction had 6 bases not matched to a gene; V was cut back by 3 bases and J by 8 bases. The germline gives CDR1 SGHTA, CDR2 FQGNSA. The CDR3 runs to 15 residues.